Shown below are 21 T cell receptor beta chains from a single sample sequenced in a study of molecular identifiers for immune sequencing clone quantification. TCRdb recomputed calls from the PCR reads with MiXCR, one row per CDR3 protein. The sample has approximately 8,000 distinct CDR3 sequences, about a third seen once. The source material was naive CD8+ T cells from blood, with Jurkat cell RNA spiked in. Subset denoted: FACS-sorted CD8+CD4-CCR7+CD45RA+ naive T cells. The source is a human donor in good health. Some libraries in this study had Jurkat cell RNA spiked in.

This chain links TRBV6-2 or TRBV6-3 with TRBJ2-2, with 11 bases aligning to TRBD2. In germline, CDR1 is MNHEY, CDR2 SVGEGT. The CDR3 spans 19 residues. V shed 6 bases, J shed 0 bases, and the junction held 12 bases outside the gene matches. The CDR3 bases are TGTGCCAGCAGCCCCTCACTGCCGGGACTAGCGGCGAACACCGGGGAGCTGTTTTTT. Its translation: CASSPSLPGLAANTGELFF.

This clonotype occurred a few times. This sequence joins TRBV12-3 or TRBV12-4 and TRBJ1-5, with TRBD1 matching 7 bases. The CDR3 loop spans 14 amino acids. Trimming at V came to 6 bases and at J to 7 bases, leaving 9 bases not matched to a gene. The CDR3 sequence is CASSPTGLRQPQHF. The CDR3 region has the DNA TGTGCCAGCAGCCCGACAGGGTTAAGACAGCCCCAGCATTTT.

This clonotype rates as medium-sized. The chain recombines TRBV28 with TRBJ1-1; D perhaps matches TRBD1 (5 bases). Germline assignment: CDR1 MDHEN and CDR2 SYDVKM. This CDR3 contains 17 residues. V lost 5 bases, J lost 0 bases, and 19 bases lay in between. The DNA of the CDR3 is TGTGCCAGCAGTCATCTGCGACGGGCAGGGATGAACACTGAAGCTTTCTTT. Protein sequence: CASSHLRRAGMNTEAFF.

This chain connects TRBV27 to TRBJ2-5; 7 bases are a match to TRBD2. In germline, CDR1 is MNHEY, CDR2 SMNVEV (reference sequence). CDR3 length equals 13 residues. V trimming: 6 bases; J trimming: 5 bases; junction bases outside the gene matches: 6. In DNA form, the CDR3 reads TGTGCCAGCAGGGGGAGGGATCATGAGACCCAGTACTTC. Amino acids: CASRGRDHETQYF.

The rearrangement links TRBV9 to TRBJ2-7; tentatively, D is TRBD2 (6 bases). Germline CDR1 SGDLS, CDR2 YYNGEE. Trimming stripped 3 bases from V and 3 bases from J, with 13 bases between. The CDR3 is 14 amino acids. The CDR3 here is CASSASGENYEQYF. The CDR3 nucleotides read TGTGCCAGCAGCGCCTCGGGAGAAAACTACGAGCAGTACTTC.

With regard to this clonotype: The junction and the germline gene differ at one end; a read error may be behind it. The J gene is TRBJ2-6, the V gene TRBV9, with D possibly matching TRBD1 (5 bases). The CDR3 covers 14 residues. The germline CDR1 and CDR2 sequences are SGDLS and YYNGEE. In nucleotides, the CDR3 is TGTGCCAGCAGTTTAGGGGCTGGGGCCAACATCCTGACTTTC. Its protein product is CASSLGAGANILTF.

In its sample, this clonotype was seen a few times. The chain employs TRBV18 and TRBJ2-2; D is perhaps TRBD2 (5 bases). V was pared by 2 bases and J by 3 bases, with 16 bases between. CDR1 KGHSH and CDR2 LQKENI come from the germline V gene. The CDR3 loop spans 17 amino acids. CDR3 amino acids: CASSPKTTVGYTGELFF. In nucleotides, the CDR3 is TGTGCCAGCTCACCAAAGACTACCGTGGGTTACACCGGGGAGCTGTTTTTT.

This clonotype appeared a few times. The V call is TRBV28, the J call TRBJ2-5; D is perhaps TRBD2 (5 bases). Between the trimmed V and J ends, which lost 2 bases and 2 bases, there was a span of 9 bases. CDR1 and CDR2 (germline): MDHEN, SYDVKM. There are 14 residues in the CDR3. The CDR3 is CASSLEGLQETQYF. CDR3 in DNA: TGTGCCAGCAGTTTAGAGGGCCTTCAAGAGACCCAGTACTTC.

On this clonotype: A read error may explain this, as a much larger clone is one base away. This CDR3 is CASSVVCTTDTQYF. DNA for the CDR3: TGTGCCAGCAGCGTAGTGTGCACCACAGATACGCAGTATTTT. This chain uses TRBV9 with TRBJ2-3; unclear D gene. This CDR3 is 14 amino acids long. CDR1 is SGDLS, CDR2 YYNGEE, per germline. With 0 bases removed from V and 2 bases from J, the gap between germline ends came to 7 bases.

By share, this clonotype ranks as medium-sized. The chain uses TRBV7-6 and TRBJ1-4; D remains ambiguous. Trimming took 2 bases from V and 7 from J, leaving 23 bases between them. Per the germline V gene, CDR1 is SGHVS and CDR2 is FNYEAQ. This CDR3 is 18 amino acids long. CDR3 DNA sequence: TGTGCCAGCAGCTTAAAAGTTATCGTAGGATACGGTTTTGAAAAACTGTTTTTT. It codes for CASSLKVIVGYGFEKLFF.

Note on this clonotype: With a much larger clone just one base away, this may be a read error. V gene TRBV2 combines with J gene TRBJ2-5; no definite D call. This CDR3 is built from 14 residues. The germline gives CDR1 SNHLY, CDR2 FYNNEI. The CDR3 region has the DNA TGTGCCAGCAGTGAAGGCAGCAGTCAAGCGACCCAGTACTTC. Translated, it gives CASSEGSSQATQYF.

This clonotype turned up a few times. The chain carries TRBV6-5 and TRBJ2-7; the match to TRBD2 covers 10 bases. The CDR3 loop spans 15 amino acids. Germline V gene lookup returns CDR1 MNHEY and CDR2 SVGAGI. The junction had 11 bases not matched to a gene; V was cut back by 5 bases and J by 7 bases. In nucleotides, the CDR3 is TGTGCCAGCAGTCCGCGGACTAGCGGCCAGCTGGAGCAGTACTTC. Protein: CASSPRTSGQLEQYF.

The chain recombines TRBV6-5 with TRBJ2-2; D possibly corresponds to TRBD2 (6 bases). Germline V gene data show CDR1 as MNHEY and CDR2 as SVGAGI. The CDR3 extends over 16 amino acids. Trimming pared 5 bases from V and 4 bases from J, leaving 17 bases between. CDR3 region: CASSHRLGVGTGELFF. The CDR3 bases are TGTGCCAGCAGTCACCGACTAGGAGTAGGCACCGGGGAGCTGTTTTTT.

The chain has TRBV27 and TRBJ1-5; D is unclear. With 4 bases removed from V and 3 bases from J, the gap between germline ends came to 4 bases. The CDR3 has 12 amino acids. Germline CDR1 and CDR2: MNHEY and SMNVEV (reference sequence). The CDR3 reads CASSSPNQPQHF. CDR3 bases: TGTGCCAGCAGTTCCCCCAATCAGCCCCAGCATTTT.

On this clonotype: Germline and junction disagree at one end, which may indicate a read error. The chain uses TRBV10-1 and TRBJ2-1, with a possible D match to TRBD1 (5 bases). Looked up from germline, CDR1 is WNHNN and CDR2 is SYGVQD (reference sequence). The CDR3 sequence is 14 residues long. The CDR3 region is CASREAGRDNEQFF. The CDR3 bases are TGCGCCAGCCGTGAGGCAGGGCGCGACAATGAGCAGTTCTTC.

Notes on this clonotype: This may be a read error, as it is one base from a much larger clone. This chain links TRBV6-2 or TRBV6-3 with TRBJ2-5; 7 nucleotides line up with TRBD2. This CDR3 has 13 amino acids. The junction had 3 bases not matched to a gene; V was cut back by 5 bases and J by 3 bases. CDR1 and CDR2 (germline): MNHEY, SVGEGT. For the CDR3, the DNA is TGTGCCAGCAGTGTCCTAGCGGAAGAGACCCAGTACTTC. Translated, it gives CASSVLAEETQYF.

Turning to this clonotype: The junction departs from the called germline gene at one end, perhaps through a read error. The chain is built from TRBV28 and TRBJ2-7, with D possibly being TRBD1 or TRBD2 (5 bases each). Per the germline V gene, CDR1 is MDHEN and CDR2 is SYDVKM. The CDR3 consists of 14 residues. For the CDR3, the DNA is TGTGCCAGCAGACCCCCCTCCTGGGGACGGAGTCTTGACTTC. This codes for CASRPPSWGRSLDF.

This clonotype is judged medium-sized. V and J are TRBV7-9 and TRBJ2-3; perhaps D is TRBD1 or TRBD2 (5 bases each). V was clipped by 5 bases and J by 0 bases, with 9 bases between them. This CDR3 has 14 residues. Germline V gene data show CDR1 as SEHNR and CDR2 as FQNEAQ (reference sequence). The CDR3, as DNA: TGTGCCAGCAGCCCACGGGACAGCACAGATACGCAGTATTTT. Translation: CASSPRDSTDTQYF.

Remarks on this clonotype: The junction shows a germline mismatch at one end, possibly a read error. V and J are TRBV29-1 and TRBJ2-7; a weak D match, TRBD1 (6 bases). The germline V gene encodes CDR1 SQVTM and CDR2 ANQGSEA. The CDR3 has 14 amino acids. This CDR3 reads CSAKGRNPGDEQDF. The CDR3 region has the DNA TGCAGCGCAAAGGGACGGAACCCAGGGGACGAGCAGGACTTC.

This clonotype has a handful of counts. CDR3 loop: CASRQGGGEKLFF. The CDR3 coding sequence is TGTGCCAGCAGACAGGGGGGCGGTGAAAAACTGTTTTTT. The chain joins TRBV5-4 to TRBJ1-4, with 8 bases that match TRBD1. The CDR3 extends over 13 amino acids. The junction had 4 bases not matched to a gene; V was cut back by 5 bases and J by 7 bases. Germline V gene lookup returns CDR1 SGHNT and CDR2 YYREEE (reference sequence).

This clonotype was counted a few times. This sequence joins TRBV28 and TRBJ2-4; D may be TRBD1 (6 bases). The CDR3 consists of 16 residues. CDR1 MDHEN and CDR2 SYDVKM come from the germline V gene. Trimming left V 1 base short and J 4 bases short, with 14 bases between. The CDR3 region has the DNA TGTGCCAGCAGTTTATATGCCAGGGGTAGGAAAAACATTCAGTACTTC. Translation gives CASSLYARGRKNIQYF.